This TCR beta chain was captured in a study of cytomegalovirus exposure and HLA in healthy donors. This clone has just a few counts. The CDR3 runs 17 residues. CDR1 MDHEN and CDR2 SYDVKM come from the germline V gene. Trimming cost V 7 bases and J 3 bases; bases outside gene matches: 14. The PCR ran on 60 Vbeta and 13 Jbeta primers. This table comes from immunoSEQ multiplex PCR, and its TCRdb copy is limited to in-frame clones, with some not included. This sample has approximately 120,000 clones, with 73% found just once. The source of this sequence is a middle-aged man in good health and CMV-seronegative. The chain couples TRBV28 to TRBJ1-3, with TRBD1 matching 8 bases. Specimen: PBMCs. CDR3 DNA sequence: TGTGCCAGCAAAGCCGGGACAGGCGGCTGGGGTGGAAACACCATATATTTT. This encodes CASKAGTGGWGGNTIYF.